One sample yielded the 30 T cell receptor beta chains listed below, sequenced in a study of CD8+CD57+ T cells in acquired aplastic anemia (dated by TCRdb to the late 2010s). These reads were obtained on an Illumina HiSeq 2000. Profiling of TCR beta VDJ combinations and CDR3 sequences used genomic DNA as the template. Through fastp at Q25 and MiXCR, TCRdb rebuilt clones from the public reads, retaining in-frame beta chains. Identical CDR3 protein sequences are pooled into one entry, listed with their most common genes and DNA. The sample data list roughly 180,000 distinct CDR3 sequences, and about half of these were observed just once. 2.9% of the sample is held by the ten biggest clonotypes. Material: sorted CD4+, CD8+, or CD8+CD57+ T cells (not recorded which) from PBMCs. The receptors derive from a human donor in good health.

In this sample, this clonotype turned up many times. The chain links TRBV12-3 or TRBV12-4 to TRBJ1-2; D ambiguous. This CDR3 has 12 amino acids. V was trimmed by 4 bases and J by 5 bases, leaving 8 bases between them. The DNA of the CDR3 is TGTGCCAGCAGTTCTTCTTTTTATGGCTACACCTTC. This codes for CASSSSFYGYTF.

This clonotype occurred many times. The CDR3 region has the DNA TGTGCCAGCAGCTTCGGGGTCGGGGGCGGCTACACCTTC. It codes for CASSFGVGGGYTF. J is TRBJ1-2 and V is TRBV7-9; TRBD1 is a possible D gene (6 bases). This CDR3 has 13 residues. Germline V CDR1 and CDR2: SEHNR, FQNEAQ (reference sequence). Trimming took off 3 bases at V and 8 bases at J, with 13 bases between the two ends. The complete variable domain, with remaining parts taken from reference TRBV7-9 and TRBJ1-2, reads DTGVSQNPRHKITKRGQNVTFRCDPISEHNRLYWYRQTLGQGPEFLTYFQNEAQLEKSRLLSDRFSAERPKGSFSTLEIQRTEQGDSAMYLCASSFGVGGGYTFGSGTRLTVV.

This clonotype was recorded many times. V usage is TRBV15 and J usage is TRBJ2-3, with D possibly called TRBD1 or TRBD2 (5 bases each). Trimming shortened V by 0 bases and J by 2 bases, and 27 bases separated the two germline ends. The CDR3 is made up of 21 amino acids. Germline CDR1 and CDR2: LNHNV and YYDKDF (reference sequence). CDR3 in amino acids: CATSRDNPRGQAWRYTDTQYF. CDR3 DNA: TGTGCCACCAGCAGAGATAACCCACGGGGCCAGGCATGGAGATACACAGATACGCAGTATTTT.

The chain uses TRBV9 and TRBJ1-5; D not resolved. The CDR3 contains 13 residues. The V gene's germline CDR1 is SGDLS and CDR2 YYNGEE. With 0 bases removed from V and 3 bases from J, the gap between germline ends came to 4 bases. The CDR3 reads CASSVDANQPQHF. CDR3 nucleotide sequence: TGTGCCAGCAGCGTAGACGCCAATCAGCCCCAGCATTTT.

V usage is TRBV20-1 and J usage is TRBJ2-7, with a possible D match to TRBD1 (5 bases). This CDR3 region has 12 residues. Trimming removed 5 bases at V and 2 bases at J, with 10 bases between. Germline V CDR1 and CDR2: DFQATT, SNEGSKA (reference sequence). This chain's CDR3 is CSAGQPPYEQYF. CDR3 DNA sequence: TGCAGTGCTGGACAACCACCCTACGAGCAGTACTTC.

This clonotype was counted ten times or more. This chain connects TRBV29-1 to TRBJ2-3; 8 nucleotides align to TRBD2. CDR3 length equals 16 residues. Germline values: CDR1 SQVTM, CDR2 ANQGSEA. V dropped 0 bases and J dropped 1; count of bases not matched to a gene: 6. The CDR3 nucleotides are TGCAGCGTTGAAGACGACGGTAGCGGGGGCACAGATACGCAGTATTTT. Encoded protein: CSVEDDGSGGTDTQYF.

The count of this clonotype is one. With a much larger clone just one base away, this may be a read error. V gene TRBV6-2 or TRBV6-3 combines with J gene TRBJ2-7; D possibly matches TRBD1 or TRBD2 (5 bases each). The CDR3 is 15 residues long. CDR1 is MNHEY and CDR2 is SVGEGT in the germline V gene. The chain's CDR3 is CASSYPGRSSYEQCF. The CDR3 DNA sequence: TGTGCCAGCAGTTACCCGGGACGTAGCTCCTACGAGCAGTGCTTC.

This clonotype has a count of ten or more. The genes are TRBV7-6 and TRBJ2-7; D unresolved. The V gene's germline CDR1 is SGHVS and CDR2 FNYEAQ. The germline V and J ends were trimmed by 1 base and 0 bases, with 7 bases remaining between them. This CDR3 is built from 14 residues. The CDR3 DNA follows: TGTGCCAGCAGCTTAGTCTGGGACTCCTACGAGCAGTACTTC. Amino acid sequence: CASSLVWDSYEQYF.

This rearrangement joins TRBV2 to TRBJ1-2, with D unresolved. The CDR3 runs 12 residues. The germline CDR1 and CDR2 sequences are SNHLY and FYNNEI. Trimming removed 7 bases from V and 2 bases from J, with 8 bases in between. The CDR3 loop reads CASTEGNYGYTF. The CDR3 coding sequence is TGTGCCAGCACGGAGGGAAACTATGGCTACACCTTC.

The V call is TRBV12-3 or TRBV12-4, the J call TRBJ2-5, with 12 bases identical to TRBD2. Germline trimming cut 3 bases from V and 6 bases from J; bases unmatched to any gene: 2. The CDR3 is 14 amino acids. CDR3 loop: CASSLTSGSKTQYF. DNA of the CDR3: TGTGCCAGCAGTTTGACTAGCGGGAGTAAGACCCAGTACTTC.

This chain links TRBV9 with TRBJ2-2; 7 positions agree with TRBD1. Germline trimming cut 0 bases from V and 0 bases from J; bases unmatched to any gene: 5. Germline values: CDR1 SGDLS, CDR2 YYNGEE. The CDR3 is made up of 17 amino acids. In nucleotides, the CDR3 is TGTGCCAGCAGCGTAGCCCGGGACAGCGCGAACACCGGGGAGCTGTTTTTT. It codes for CASSVARDSANTGELFF.

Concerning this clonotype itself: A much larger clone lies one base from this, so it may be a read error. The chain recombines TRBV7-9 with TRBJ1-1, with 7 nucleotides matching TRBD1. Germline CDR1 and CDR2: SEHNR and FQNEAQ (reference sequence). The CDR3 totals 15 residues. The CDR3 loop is CASSSRQGMKTEAFF. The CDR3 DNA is TGTGCCAGCAGCTCCAGACAGGGAATGAAGACTGAAGCTTTCTTT.

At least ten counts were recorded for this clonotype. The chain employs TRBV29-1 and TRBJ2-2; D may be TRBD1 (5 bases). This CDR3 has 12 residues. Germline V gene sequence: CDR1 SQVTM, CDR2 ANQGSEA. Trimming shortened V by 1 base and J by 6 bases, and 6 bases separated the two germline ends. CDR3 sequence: CSVEVGAGELFF. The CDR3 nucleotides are TGCAGCGTTGAAGTAGGGGCCGGGGAGCTGTTTTTT.

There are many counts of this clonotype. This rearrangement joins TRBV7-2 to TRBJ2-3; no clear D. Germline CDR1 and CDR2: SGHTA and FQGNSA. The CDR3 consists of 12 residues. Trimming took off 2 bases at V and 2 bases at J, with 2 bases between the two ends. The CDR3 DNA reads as TGTGCCAGCAGCTTACTCACAGATACGCAGTATTTT. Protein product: CASSLLTDTQYF.

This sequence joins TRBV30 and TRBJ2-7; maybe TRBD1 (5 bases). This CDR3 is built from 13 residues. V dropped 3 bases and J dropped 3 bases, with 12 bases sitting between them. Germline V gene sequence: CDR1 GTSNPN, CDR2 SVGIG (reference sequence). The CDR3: CAWRLARGYEQYF. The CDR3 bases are TGTGCCTGGAGGTTAGCAAGGGGCTACGAGCAGTACTTC.

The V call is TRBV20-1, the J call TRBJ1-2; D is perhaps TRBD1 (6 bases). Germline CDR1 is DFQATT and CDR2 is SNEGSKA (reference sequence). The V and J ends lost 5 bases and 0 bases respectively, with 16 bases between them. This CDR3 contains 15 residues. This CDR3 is CSADRTDRANYGYTF. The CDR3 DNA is TGCAGTGCTGACCGTACGGACAGAGCTAACTATGGCTACACCTTC.

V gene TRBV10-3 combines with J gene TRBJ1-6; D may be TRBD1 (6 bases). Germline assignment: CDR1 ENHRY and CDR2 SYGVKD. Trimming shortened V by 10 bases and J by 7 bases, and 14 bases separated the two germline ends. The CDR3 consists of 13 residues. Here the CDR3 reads CASGWGANSPLHF. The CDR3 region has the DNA TGTGCCAGCGGGTGGGGGGCGAATTCACCCCTCCACTTT.

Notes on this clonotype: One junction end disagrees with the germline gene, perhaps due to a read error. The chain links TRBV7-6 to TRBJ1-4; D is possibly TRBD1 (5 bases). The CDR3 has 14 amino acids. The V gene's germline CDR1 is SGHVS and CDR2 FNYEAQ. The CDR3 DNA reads TGTGCCAGCAGCTTAAGCAGGGTGGATGAGAAACTGTTTTTT. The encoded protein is CASSLSRVDEKLFF.

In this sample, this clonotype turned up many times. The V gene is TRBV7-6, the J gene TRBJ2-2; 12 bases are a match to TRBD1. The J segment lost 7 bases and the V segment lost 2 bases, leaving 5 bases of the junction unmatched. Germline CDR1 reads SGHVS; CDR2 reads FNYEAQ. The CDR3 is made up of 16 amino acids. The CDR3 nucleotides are TGTGCCAGCAGCTTACCGGGGACAGGGGGCGGCGGGGAGCTGTTTTTT. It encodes CASSLPGTGGGGELFF.

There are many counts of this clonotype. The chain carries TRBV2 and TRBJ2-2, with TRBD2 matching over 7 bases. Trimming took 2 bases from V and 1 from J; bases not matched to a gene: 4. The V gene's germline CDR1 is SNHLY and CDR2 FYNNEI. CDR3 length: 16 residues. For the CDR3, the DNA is TGTGCCAGCAGTGAAAAGGGCGGGAGGAACACCGGGGAGCTGTTTTTT. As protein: CASSEKGGRNTGELFF.

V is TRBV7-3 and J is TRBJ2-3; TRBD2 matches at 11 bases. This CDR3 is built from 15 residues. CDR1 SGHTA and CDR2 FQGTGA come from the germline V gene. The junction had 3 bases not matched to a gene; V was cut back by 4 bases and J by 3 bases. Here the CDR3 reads CASSSRLAGTDTQYF. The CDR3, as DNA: TGTGCCAGCAGCTCCAGACTAGCGGGGACAGATACGCAGTATTTT.

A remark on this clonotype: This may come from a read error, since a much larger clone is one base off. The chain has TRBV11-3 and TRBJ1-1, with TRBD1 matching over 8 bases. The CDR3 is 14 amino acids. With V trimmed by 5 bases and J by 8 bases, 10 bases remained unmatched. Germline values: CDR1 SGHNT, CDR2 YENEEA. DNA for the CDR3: TGTGCCAGCAGCACCCACGGACAGGGCCTCGAAGCTTTCTTT. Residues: CASSTHGQGLEAFF.

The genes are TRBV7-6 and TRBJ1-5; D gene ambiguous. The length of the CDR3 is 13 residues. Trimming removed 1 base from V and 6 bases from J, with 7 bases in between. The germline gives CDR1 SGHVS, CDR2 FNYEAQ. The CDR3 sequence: CASSLGVLQPQHF. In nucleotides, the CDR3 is TGTGCCAGCAGCTTAGGGGTTCTTCAGCCCCAGCATTTT. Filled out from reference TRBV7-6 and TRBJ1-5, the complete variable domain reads GAGVSQSPRYKVTKRGQDVALRCDPISGHVSLYWYRQALGQGPEFLTYFNYEAQQDKSGLPNDRFSAERPEGSISTLTIQRTEQRDSAMYRCASSLGVLQPQHFGDGTRLSIL.

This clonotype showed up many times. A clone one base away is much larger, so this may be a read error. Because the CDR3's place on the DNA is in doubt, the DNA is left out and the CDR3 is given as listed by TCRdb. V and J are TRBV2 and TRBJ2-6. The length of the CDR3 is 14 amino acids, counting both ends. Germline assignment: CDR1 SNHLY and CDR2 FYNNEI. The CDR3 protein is CASRFGSGANVLAF.

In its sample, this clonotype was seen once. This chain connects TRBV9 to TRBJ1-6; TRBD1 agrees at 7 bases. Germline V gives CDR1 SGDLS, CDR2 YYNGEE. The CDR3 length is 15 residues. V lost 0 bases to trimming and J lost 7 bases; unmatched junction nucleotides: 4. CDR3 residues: CASSVEGQPNSPLHF. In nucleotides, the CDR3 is TGTGCCAGCAGCGTAGAGGGACAGCCGAATTCACCCCTCCACTTT.

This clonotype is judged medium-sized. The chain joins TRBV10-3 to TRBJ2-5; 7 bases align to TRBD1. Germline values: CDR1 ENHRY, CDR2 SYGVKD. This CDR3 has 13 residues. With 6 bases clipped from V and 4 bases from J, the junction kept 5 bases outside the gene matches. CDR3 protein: CAISDREGETQYF. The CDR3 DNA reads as TGTGCCATCAGCGACAGGGAAGGAGAGACCCAGTACTTC.

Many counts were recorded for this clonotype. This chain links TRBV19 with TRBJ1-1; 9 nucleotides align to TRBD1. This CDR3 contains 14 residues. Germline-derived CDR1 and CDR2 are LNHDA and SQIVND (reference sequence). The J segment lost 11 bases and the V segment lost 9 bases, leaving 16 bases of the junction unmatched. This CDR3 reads CASHTSLTGGEAFF. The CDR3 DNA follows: TGTGCCAGCCACACTTCACTCACAGGGGGCGAGGCTTTCTTT.

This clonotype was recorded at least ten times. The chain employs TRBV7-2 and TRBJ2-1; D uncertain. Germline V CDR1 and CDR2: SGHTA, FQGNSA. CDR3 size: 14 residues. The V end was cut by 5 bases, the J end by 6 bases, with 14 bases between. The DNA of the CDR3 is TGTGCCAGCAGCCTAGGTCCTACGATCAATGAGCAGTTCTTC. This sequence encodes CASSLGPTINEQFF.

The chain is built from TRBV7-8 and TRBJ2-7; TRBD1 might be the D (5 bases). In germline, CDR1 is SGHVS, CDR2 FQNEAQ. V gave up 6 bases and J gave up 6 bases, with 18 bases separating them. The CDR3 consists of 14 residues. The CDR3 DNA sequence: TGTGCCAGCAGTTACGGCTCAGGACAAGGCGAGCAGTACTTC. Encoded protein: CASSYGSGQGEQYF.

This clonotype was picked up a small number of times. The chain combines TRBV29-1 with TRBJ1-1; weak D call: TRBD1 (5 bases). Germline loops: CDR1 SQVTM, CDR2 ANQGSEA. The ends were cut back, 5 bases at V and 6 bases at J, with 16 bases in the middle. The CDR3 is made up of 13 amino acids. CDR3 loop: CSVNPRPGAEAFF. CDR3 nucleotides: TGCAGCGTTAACCCTCGCCCGGGGGCTGAAGCTTTCTTT.